This T cell receptor beta chain was documented in a study of blood T cells in healthy people across ages. With a J-beta primer mix and a sample-barcoded 5' primer, a second PCR ran about 6 to 11 cycles. TCRdb re-called the 5' RACE reads with MiXCR, one entry per CDR3 protein. Of more than 1,000,000 distinct CDR3 sequences in the sample, less than 25% are singletons; the top ten hold approximately 0.7%. No fewer than 6 micrograms of total RNA were isolated from every sample. Study findings and constraints: The fall in TCR beta diversity per million T cells was roughly linear with age.

This clonotype has a handful of counts. Its antigen is undetermined. This CDR3 is 14 amino acids long. Per the germline V gene, CDR1 is SGHTA and CDR2 is FQGNSA. V was clipped by 4 bases and J by 0 bases, with 7 bases between them. This sample was shared with a second study, whose subject was T cells of mothers and their children. In that study: Once extracted, all RNA went into cDNA synthesis at roughly 1.4 ug per 15 ul.

The chain has TRBV7-2 and TRBJ2-1; D remains ambiguous. This clonotype was obtained from a girl aged 2 to 9 in good health. What was sequenced was blood. CDR3 DNA sequence: TGTGCCAGCAGCTCCGACCCCTCCTACAATGAGCAGTTCTTC. This codes for CASSSDPSYNEQFF.